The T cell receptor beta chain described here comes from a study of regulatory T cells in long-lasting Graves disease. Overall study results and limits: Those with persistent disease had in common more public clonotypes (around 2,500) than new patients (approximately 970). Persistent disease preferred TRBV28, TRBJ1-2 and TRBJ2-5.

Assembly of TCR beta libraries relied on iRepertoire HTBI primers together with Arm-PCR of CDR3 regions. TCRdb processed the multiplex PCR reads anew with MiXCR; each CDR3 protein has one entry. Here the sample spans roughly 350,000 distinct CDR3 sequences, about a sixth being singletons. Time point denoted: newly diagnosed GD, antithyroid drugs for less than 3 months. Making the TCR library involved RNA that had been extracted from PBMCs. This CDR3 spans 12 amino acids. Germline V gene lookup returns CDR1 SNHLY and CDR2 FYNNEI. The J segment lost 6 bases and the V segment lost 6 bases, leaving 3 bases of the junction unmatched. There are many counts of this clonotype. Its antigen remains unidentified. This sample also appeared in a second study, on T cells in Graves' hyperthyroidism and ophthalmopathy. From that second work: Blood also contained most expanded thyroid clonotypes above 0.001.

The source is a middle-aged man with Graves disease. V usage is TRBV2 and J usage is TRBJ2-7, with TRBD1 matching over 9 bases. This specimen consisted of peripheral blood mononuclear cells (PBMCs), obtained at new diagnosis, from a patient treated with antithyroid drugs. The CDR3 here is CASSRDRAEQYF. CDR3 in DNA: TGTGCCAGCAGCCGGGACAGGGCCGAGCAGTACTTC. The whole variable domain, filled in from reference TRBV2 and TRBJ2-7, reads EPEVTQTPSHQVTQMGQEVILRCVPISNHLYFYWYRQILGQKVEFLVSFYNNEISEKSEIFDDQFSVERPDGSNFTLKIRSTKLEDSAMYFCASSRDRAEQYFGPGTRLTVT.